This TCR beta chain was recovered during a study of tumour-infiltrating T cells in Burkitt lymphoma. In the study overall: Overall and progression-free survival were predicted by productive clonality.

The germline gives CDR1 GTSNPN, CDR2 SVGIG (reference sequence). The CDR3 runs 11 residues. With 0 bases removed from V and 10 bases from J, the gap between germline ends came to 8 bases. The method was immunoSEQ multiplex PCR; TCRdb's version includes in-frame clones alone and lacks a portion of them. The sample holds 14,000 or so clones, roughly 80% seen once. The V call is TRBV30, the J call TRBJ2-3, with D unresolved. This TCR derives from a human donor with diffuse large B-cell lymphoma. Material for sequencing was tumor tissue. The CDR3: CAWSVRLAQYF. CDR3 coding DNA: TGTGCCTGGAGTGTCCGGTTGGCGCAGTATTTT.